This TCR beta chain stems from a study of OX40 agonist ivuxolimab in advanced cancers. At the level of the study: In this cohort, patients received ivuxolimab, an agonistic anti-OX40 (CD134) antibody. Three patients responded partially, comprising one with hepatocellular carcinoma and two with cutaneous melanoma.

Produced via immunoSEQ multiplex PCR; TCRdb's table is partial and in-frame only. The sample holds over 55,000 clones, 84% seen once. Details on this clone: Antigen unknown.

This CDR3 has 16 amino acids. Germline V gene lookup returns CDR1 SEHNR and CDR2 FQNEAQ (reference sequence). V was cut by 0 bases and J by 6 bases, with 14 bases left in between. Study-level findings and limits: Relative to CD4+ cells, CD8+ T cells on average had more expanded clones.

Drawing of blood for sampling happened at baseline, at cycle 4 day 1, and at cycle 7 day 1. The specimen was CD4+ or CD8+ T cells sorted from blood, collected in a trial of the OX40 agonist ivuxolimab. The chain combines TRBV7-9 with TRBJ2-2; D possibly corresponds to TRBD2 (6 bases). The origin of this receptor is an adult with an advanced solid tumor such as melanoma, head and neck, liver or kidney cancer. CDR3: CASSLANAGMAGELFF. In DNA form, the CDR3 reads TGTGCCAGCAGCTTAGCGAATGCGGGAATGGCCGGGGAGCTGTTTTTT. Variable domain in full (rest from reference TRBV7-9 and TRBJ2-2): DTGVSQNPRHKITKRGQNVTFRCDPISEHNRLYWYRQTLGQGPEFLTYFQNEAQLEKSRLLSDRFSAERPKGSFSTLEIQRTEQGDSAMYLCASSLANAGMAGELFFGEGSRLTVL.